This T cell receptor beta chain was observed in a study of blood T cell repertoires in COVID-19. Overall study context: COVID-19 samples from acute and convalescent phases originated in the United States, Italy and Spain. PBMCs, B-cell-depleted T cells, or T cells provided the cDNA or gDNA that made up the material.

This clone was recorded only once. V lost 5 bases, J lost 1 base, and 4 bases stayed unmatched. Germline CDR1 reads SGHRS; CDR2 reads YFSETQ. This CDR3 region has 16 residues. Original handling: Using reference gene primer amplification, nucleated cell counts were estimated. Profiling relied on immunoSEQ multiplex PCR, and the TCRdb table lists in-frame clones only, not all of them. V, J and clone size derive from that table, while D and trimming were established from the DNA sequence. Seen here are just under 45,000 clones, around four fifths observed once, and the top ten hold around two fifths. The sequenced material came from peripheral blood. The sequence was obtained from a human donor in a cohort sampled during active COVID-19. The chain carries TRBV5-1 and TRBJ2-3; 13 bases are a match to TRBD2. CDR3 sequence: CASRRLAGGRTDTQYF. CDR3 sequence (DNA): TGCGCCAGCAGGCGACTAGCGGGGGGTCGCACAGATACGCAGTATTTT.